The entry that follows covers one T cell receptor beta chain sequence. This entry is derived from a study of T cell responses to AZD1222 COVID-19 vaccine. V lost 5 bases, J lost 0 bases, and 21 bases lay in between. This CDR3 has 18 amino acids. The germline V gene has CDR1 SGHVS and CDR2 FNYEAQ. Using immunoSEQ multiplex PCR, the repertoire was profiled, and TCRdb retains in-frame clones only, with some absent. Here the sample spans approximately 170,000 clones, roughly 89% being singletons. The source material was peripheral blood, sampled on day 0 of AZD1222 vaccination. The TCR was taken from an adult in good health. The chain recombines TRBV7-6 with TRBJ2-3, with a tentative D call TRBD1 (6 bases). The CDR3 DNA is TGTGCCAGCAGCATTAGAGGGGGTTGGGCAGCTAGCACAGATACGCAGTATTTT. Protein sequence: CASSIRGGWAASTDTQYF.